A selection of T cell receptor beta chains follows, all from one sample in a study of T cells after somatic rescue of genetic block. Some clones are missing from TCRdb's copy, which holds only in-frame ones; the method was immunoSEQ multiplex PCR. The sample holds 15,000 or so clones, approximately 75% seen once. The sample comprised peripheral blood mononuclear cells (PBMCs). These receptors were collected from a boy aged 5 to 17. The CDR3 runs from the conserved cysteine through the conserved F or W. D genes are given only for firm matches. Size tells how often a clone was seen (once, few, many) or the class of an expanded clone, and some rows leave it out.

CDR3 protein: CAWSAPRTGPDTQYF; CDR3 DNA: TGTGCCTGGAGTGCTCCTAGGACAGGGCCAGATACGCAGTATTTT; V gene: TRBV30; D gene: TRBD1; J gene: TRBJ2-3; clone size: NA
CDR3 protein: CASSPEFVTDTQYF; CDR3 DNA: TGCGCCAGCAGCCCGGAGTTCGTCACAGATACGCAGTATTTT; V gene: TRBV5-1; D gene: NA; J gene: TRBJ2-3; clone size: NA
CDR3 protein: CASSQDEDKLGQIFYEQYF; CDR3 DNA: TGTGCCAGCAGCCAAGATGAGGACAAGCTCGGTCAAATTTTCTACGAGCAGTACTTC; V gene: TRBV4-2; D gene: NA; J gene: TRBJ2-7; clone size: NA
CDR3 protein: CASSSPSRGTIGINYGYTF; CDR3 DNA: TGTGCCAGCAGTTCCCCCTCCAGGGGTACCATAGGAATAAACTATGGCTACACCTTC; V gene: TRBV28; D gene: NA; J gene: TRBJ1-2; clone size: NA
CDR3 protein: CASSVEGGTSGGSTDTQYF; CDR3 DNA: TGTGCCAGCAGCGTAGAGGGAGGGACTAGCGGGGGTTCCACAGATACGCAGTATTTT; V gene: TRBV9; D gene: TRBD2; J gene: TRBJ2-3; clone size: NA
CDR3 protein: CASSFQATGELFF; CDR3 DNA: TGCGCCAGCAGCTTTCAGGCAACCGGGGAGCTGTTTTTT; V gene: TRBV5-1; D gene: NA; J gene: TRBJ2-2; clone size: NA
CDR3 protein: CATGTGDTDTQYF; CDR3 DNA: TGTGCCACCGGGACAGGGGACACAGATACGCAGTATTTT; V gene: TRBV5-8; D gene: TRBD1; J gene: TRBJ2-3; clone size: NA
CDR3 protein: CASRASANTEAFF; CDR3 DNA: TGTGCCAGCAGGGCCAGCGCTAACACTGAAGCTTTCTTT; V gene: TRBV25-1; D gene: NA; J gene: TRBJ1-1; clone size: NA
CDR3 protein: CASGRGSYNEQFF; CDR3 DNA: TGTGCCAGCGGGAGGGGTTCCTACAATGAGCAGTTCTTC; V gene: TRBV6-5; D gene: TRBD2; J gene: TRBJ2-1; clone size: NA
CDR3 protein: CASSPPPVGTEAFF; CDR3 DNA: TGCGCCAGCAGTCCCCCCCCCGTGGGTACTGAAGCTTTCTTT; V gene: TRBV5-1; D gene: NA; J gene: TRBJ1-1; clone size: NA
CDR3 protein: CAWKGYWRELFF; CDR3 DNA: TGTGCCTGGAAAGGGTACTGGCGGGAGCTGTTTTTT; V gene: TRBV30; D gene: NA; J gene: TRBJ2-2; clone size: few
CDR3 protein: CASSAPARKTYGYTF; CDR3 DNA: TGTGCCAGCAGCGCTCCTGCTCGAAAGACCTATGGCTACACCTTC; V gene: TRBV7-6; D gene: NA; J gene: TRBJ1-2; clone size: once
CDR3 protein: CASSLALAGVRRETQYF; CDR3 DNA: TGCGCCAGCAGCTTGGCCCTGGCAGGGGTCAGAAGAGAGACCCAGTACTTC; V gene: TRBV5-1; D gene: NA; J gene: TRBJ2-5; clone size: NA